These 13 T cell receptor beta chains were sequenced from one sample in a study of T-cell memory formation after mild COVID-19. TCRdb re-analysed the 5' RACE reads in MiXCR, keeping a single row per CDR3 protein. Of roughly 620,000 distinct CDR3 sequences listed, more than 15% are singletons. Material: PBMCs or a T cell subset sorted from them (not recorded which). All receptors come from an adult woman who had mild COVID-19 (a few samples of this study predate the infection). Cell type and time point are not known.

The chain has TRBV20-1 and TRBJ1-5, with a possible D match to TRBD1 (6 bases). Germline loops: CDR1 DFQATT, CDR2 SNEGSKA (reference sequence). The V and J ends lost 3 bases and 3 bases respectively, with 9 bases between them. CDR3 length: 13 residues. CDR3 residues: CSASGTTNQPQHF. The CDR3, as DNA: TGCAGTGCTAGTGGGACAACCAATCAGCCCCAGCATTTT.

This clonotype was observed a handful of times. CDR3 DNA: TGTGCCAGCAGCCAAGTGAGCAGTACGAACACCGGGGAGCTGTTTTTT. Residues: CASSQVSSTNTGELFF. This sequence joins TRBV4-2 and TRBJ2-2; D is ambiguous. The V end lost 1 base, the J end lost 0 bases, and 9 bases lay between the germline ends. This CDR3 region has 16 residues. Per germline, CDR1 LGHNA and CDR2 YNFKEQ.

The gene calls are TRBV24-1 and TRBJ2-1, with 10 bases that match TRBD1. The germline V gene encodes CDR1 KGHDR and CDR2 SFDVKD. J lost 7 bases, V lost 1 base, and 3 bases had no gene match. CDR3 length: 15 residues. The DNA of the CDR3 is TGTGCCACCAGTGATTTCGACAGGGGGCTAAATGAGCAGTTCTTC. Protein: CATSDFDRGLNEQFF.

The chain employs TRBV11-2 and TRBJ2-7; 7 nucleotides line up with TRBD1. V was clipped by 0 bases and J by 0 bases; unmatched bases: 5. This CDR3 is 16 amino acids long. From germline, CDR1 is SGHAT and CDR2 FQNNGV. The CDR3 nucleotides read TGTGCCAGCAGCTTAGATAGCACAGGGGACTCCTACGAGCAGTACTTC. Residues: CASSLDSTGDSYEQYF.

This clonotype was observed a handful of times. V usage is TRBV4-2 and J usage is TRBJ2-3; 11 positions agree with TRBD2. The CDR3 is made up of 16 amino acids. V lost 4 bases and J lost 4; bases outside the gene matches: 7. Germline lookup yields CDR1 LGHNA and CDR2 YNFKEQ. DNA for the CDR3: TGTGCCAGCAGCCTCCTGGGACTAGCGGAAGCAGATACGCAGTATTTT. Its protein is CASSLLGLAEADTQYF.

The chain recombines TRBV5-3 with TRBJ1-6; no reliable D call. TRBV5-3 belongs to the ORF category, with a function that is uncertain. This CDR3 has 12 amino acids. V lost 0 bases and J 14 bases, leaving 9 bases between the germline ends. The CDR3 sequence: CARSLEPGTLHF. In DNA form, the CDR3 reads TGTGCCAGAAGCTTGGAACCGGGAACCCTCCACTTT.

This clonotype was seen only a few times. The rearrangement joins TRBV5-6 to TRBJ1-1, with 11 bases lining up with TRBD1. The CDR3 totals 14 residues. The J segment lost 1 base and the V segment lost 7 bases, leaving 3 bases of the junction unmatched. Germline V CDR1 and CDR2: SGHDT, YYEEEE. CDR3 loop: CASGQGAQNTEAFF. CDR3 sequence (DNA): TGTGCCAGCGGACAGGGGGCGCAGAACACTGAAGCTTTCTTT.

The chain joins TRBV20-1 to TRBJ1-5; TRBD1 aligns across 10 bases. J gave up 11 bases and V 3 bases, and 10 bases lay outside the gene matches. The CDR3 runs 14 residues. Germline values: CDR1 DFQATT, CDR2 SNEGSKA (reference sequence). The DNA of the CDR3 is TGCAGTGCTAGTCCCGGACAGGGGGGGTCGGCCCAGCATTTT. Translating gives CSASPGQGGSAQHF.

The chain couples TRBV5-1 to TRBJ1-1, with unresolved D. CDR3 length equals 13 residues. Germline CDR1 and CDR2: SGHRS and YFSETQ. Trimming shortened V by 5 bases and J by 1 base, and 9 bases separated the two germline ends. CDR3 DNA: TGCGCCAGCAGGTTACAGTCGAACACTGAAGCTTTCTTT. Translation: CASRLQSNTEAFF. Drawing the rest from reference TRBV5-1 and TRBJ1-1, the complete variable domain is KAGVTQTPRYLIKTRGQQVTLSCSPISGHRSVSWYQQTPGQGLQFLFEYFSETQRNKGNFPGRFSGRQFSNSRSEMNVSTLELGDSALYLCASRLQSNTEAFFGQGTRLTVV.

This chain connects TRBV2 to TRBJ2-1; 10 bases are a match to TRBD2. This CDR3 comprises 15 residues. CDR1 SNHLY and CDR2 FYNNEI come from the germline V gene. The V segment lost 9 bases and the J segment 14 bases; nucleotides outside the gene matches: 19. In DNA, the CDR3 is TGTGCCAGTAGGGTGGCTAGCGGGAGAATAGGCGATGAGTTCTTC. Its translation is CASRVASGRIGDEFF.

The gene calls are TRBV15 and TRBJ1-1; D ambiguous. This CDR3 region has 12 residues. V was cut by 3 bases and J by 7 bases, with 9 bases left in between. Per the germline V gene, CDR1 is LNHNV and CDR2 is YYDKDF (reference sequence). In DNA, the CDR3 is TGTGCCACCAGCAGGGGTCTTTATGAAGCTTTCTTT. This sequence encodes CATSRGLYEAFF.

The chain joins TRBV19 to TRBJ2-2, with 7 bases identical to TRBD2. Per the germline V gene, CDR1 is LNHDA and CDR2 is SQIVND (reference sequence). V lost 3 bases, J lost 0 bases, and 4 bases stayed unmatched. This CDR3 has 16 residues. The CDR3 is CASSIRAGTNTGELFF. CDR3 DNA sequence: TGTGCCAGTAGTATCAGAGCGGGAACGAACACCGGGGAGCTGTTTTTT.

The rearrangement links TRBV19 to TRBJ1-5; D is unresolved. Germline CDR1 LNHDA, CDR2 SQIVND (reference sequence). Trimming left V 7 bases short and J 4 bases short, with 2 bases between. CDR3 size: 10 residues. The CDR3 region has the DNA TGTGCCAGTAAAAATCAGCCCCAGCATTTT. Its translation is CASKNQPQHF.